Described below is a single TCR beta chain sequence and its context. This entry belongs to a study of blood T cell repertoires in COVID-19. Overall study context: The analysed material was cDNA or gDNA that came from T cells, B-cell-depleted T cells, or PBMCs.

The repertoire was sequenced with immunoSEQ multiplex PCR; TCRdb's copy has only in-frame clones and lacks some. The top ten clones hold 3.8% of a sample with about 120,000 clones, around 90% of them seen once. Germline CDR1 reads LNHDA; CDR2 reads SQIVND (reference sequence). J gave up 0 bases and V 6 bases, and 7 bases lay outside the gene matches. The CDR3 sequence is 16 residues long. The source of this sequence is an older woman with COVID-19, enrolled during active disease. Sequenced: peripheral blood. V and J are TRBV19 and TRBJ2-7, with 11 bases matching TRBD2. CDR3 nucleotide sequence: TGTGCCAGTAGCCGTTTTAGCGGGGGGGGCTCCTACGAGCAGTACTTC. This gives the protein CASSRFSGGGSYEQYF. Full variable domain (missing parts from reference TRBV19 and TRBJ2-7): DGGITQSPKYLFRKEGQNVTLSCEQNLNHDAMYWYRQDPGQGLRLIYYSQIVNDFQKGDIAEGYSVSREKKESFPLTVTSAQKNPTAFYLCASSRFSGGGSYEQYFGPGTRLTVT.